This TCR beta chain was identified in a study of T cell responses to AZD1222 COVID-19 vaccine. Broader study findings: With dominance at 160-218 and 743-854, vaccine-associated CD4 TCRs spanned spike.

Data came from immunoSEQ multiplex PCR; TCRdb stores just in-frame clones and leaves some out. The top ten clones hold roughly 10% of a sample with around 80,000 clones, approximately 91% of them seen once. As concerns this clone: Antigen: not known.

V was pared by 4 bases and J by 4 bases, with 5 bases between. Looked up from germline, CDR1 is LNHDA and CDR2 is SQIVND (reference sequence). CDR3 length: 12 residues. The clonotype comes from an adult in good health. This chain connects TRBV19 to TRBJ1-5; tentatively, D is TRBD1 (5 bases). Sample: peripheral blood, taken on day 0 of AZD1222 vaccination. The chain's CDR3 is CASSRGNQPQHF. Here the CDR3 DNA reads TGTGCCAGTAGTAGGGGGAATCAGCCCCAGCATTTT.